The clone carrying this TCR beta chain was counted a single time. The antigen is unknown. Only in-frame clones appear in the TCRdb table, and some are missing; sequencing was by immunoSEQ multiplex PCR. Of about 110,000 clones listed, around 90% were seen once; the top ten hold about 2%. These data come from a study of cytomegalovirus exposure and HLA in healthy donors. Study results and limitations: High sensitivity and specificity were reportedly achieved when the classifier diagnosed cytomegalovirus status. A subsequent analysis found that TCR clusters from the first cohort also tended to co-occur in the 110 or so validation repertoires, with approximately 94% of cluster scores above 0. The study recorded 150 to 200 TCR beta chains that were cytomegalovirus-associated.

The clonotype originates from a woman aged 18-30 years in good health and CMV-seronegative. The material sequenced was PBMCs.

CDR3 nucleotide sequence: TGTGCCAGCAGTGATAAGTCGGAGGCAGATACGCAGTATTTT. Amino acids: CASSDKSEADTQYF. J is TRBJ2-3 and V is TRBV2, with D possibly TRBD2 on 5 matching bases. The germline V gene encodes CDR1 SNHLY and CDR2 FYNNEI. There are 14 residues in the CDR3. The ends were cut back, 3 bases at V and 4 bases at J, with 11 bases in the middle.